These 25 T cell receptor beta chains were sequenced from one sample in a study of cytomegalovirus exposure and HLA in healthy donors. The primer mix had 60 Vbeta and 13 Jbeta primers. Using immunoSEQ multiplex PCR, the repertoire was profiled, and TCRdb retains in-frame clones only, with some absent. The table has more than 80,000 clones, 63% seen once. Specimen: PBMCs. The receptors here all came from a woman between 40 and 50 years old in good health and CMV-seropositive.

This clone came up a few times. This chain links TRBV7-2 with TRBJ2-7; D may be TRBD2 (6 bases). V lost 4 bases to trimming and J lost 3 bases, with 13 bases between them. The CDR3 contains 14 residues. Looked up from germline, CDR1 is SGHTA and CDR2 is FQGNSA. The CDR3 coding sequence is TGTGCCAGCAGCTCCCGACTAGGAGGCTACGAGCAGTACTTC. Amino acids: CASSSRLGGYEQYF. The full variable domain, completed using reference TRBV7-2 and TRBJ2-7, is GAGVSQSPSNKVTEKGKDVELRCDPISGHTALYWYRQSLGQGLEFLIYFQGNSAPDKSGLPSDRFSAERTGGSVSTLTIQRTQQEDSAVYLCASSSRLGGYEQYFGPGTRLTVT.

This CDR3 is CASTRTGEVTEAFF. The CDR3 DNA is TGTGCCAGCACCCGGACAGGGGAGGTCACTGAAGCTTTCTTT. The chain employs TRBV7-2 and TRBJ1-1; TRBD1 agrees at 9 bases. Trimming at V came to 7 bases and at J to 4 bases, leaving 7 bases not matched to a gene. Germline V gene lookup returns CDR1 SGHTA and CDR2 FQGNSA. The CDR3 covers 14 residues. The full variable domain, in which reference TRBV7-2 and TRBJ1-1 provide the parts outside the CDR3, is GAGVSQSPSNKVTEKGKDVELRCDPISGHTALYWYRQSLGQGLEFLIYFQGNSAPDKSGLPSDRFSAERTGGSVSTLTIQRTQQEDSAVYLCASTRTGEVTEAFFGQGTRLTVV.

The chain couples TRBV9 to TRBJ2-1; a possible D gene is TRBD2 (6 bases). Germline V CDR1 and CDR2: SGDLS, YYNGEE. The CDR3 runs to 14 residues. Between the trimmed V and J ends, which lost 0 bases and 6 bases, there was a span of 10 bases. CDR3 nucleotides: TGTGCCAGCAGCGTAGTCGGGGGAAGCAATGAGCAGTTCTTC. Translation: CASSVVGGSNEQFF.

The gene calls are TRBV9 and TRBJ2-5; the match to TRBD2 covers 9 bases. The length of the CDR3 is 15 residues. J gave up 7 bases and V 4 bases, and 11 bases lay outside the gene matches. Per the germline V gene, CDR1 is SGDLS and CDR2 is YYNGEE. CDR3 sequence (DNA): TGTGCCAGCAGCCTAACGGGCGGGAGGGCAGGGACCCAGTACTTC. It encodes CASSLTGGRAGTQYF.

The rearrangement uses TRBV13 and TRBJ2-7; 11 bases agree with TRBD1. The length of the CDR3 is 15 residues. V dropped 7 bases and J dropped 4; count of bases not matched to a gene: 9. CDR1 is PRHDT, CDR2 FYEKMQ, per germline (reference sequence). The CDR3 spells CASNHAGTGGYEQYF. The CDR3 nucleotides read TGTGCCAGCAATCATGCCGGGACAGGGGGTTACGAGCAGTACTTC.

The CDR3 DNA sequence: TGTGCCAGCTCACCACGCCAGCGGCCCCGCGGGAATGAGCAGTTCTTC. It encodes CASSPRQRPRGNEQFF. The rearrangement joins TRBV18 to TRBJ2-1, with a weak D call TRBD2 (5 bases). CDR3 length: 16 residues. Between the trimmed V and J ends, which lost 1 base and 7 bases, there was a span of 17 bases. CDR1 KGHSH and CDR2 LQKENI come from the germline V gene.

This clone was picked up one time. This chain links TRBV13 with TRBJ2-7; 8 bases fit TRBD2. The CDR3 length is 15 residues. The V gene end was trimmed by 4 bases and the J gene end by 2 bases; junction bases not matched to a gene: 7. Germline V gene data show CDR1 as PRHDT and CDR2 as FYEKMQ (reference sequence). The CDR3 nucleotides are TGTGCCAGCAGCTATAGCGGGATACTCCCCTACGAGCAGTACTTC. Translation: CASSYSGILPYEQYF.

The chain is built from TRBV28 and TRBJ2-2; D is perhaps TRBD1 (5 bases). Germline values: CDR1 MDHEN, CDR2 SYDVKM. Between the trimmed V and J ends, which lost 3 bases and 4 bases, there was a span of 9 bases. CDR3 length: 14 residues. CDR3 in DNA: TGTGCCAGCAGTTTGGGTCAGGGCACCGGGGAGCTGTTTTTT. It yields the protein CASSLGQGTGELFF.

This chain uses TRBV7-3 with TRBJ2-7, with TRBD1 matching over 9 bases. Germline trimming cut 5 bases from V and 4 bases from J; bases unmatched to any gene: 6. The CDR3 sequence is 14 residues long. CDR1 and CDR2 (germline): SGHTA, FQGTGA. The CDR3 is CASSPGTGNYEQYF. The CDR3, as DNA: TGTGCCAGCAGCCCAGGGACAGGGAATTACGAGCAGTACTTC.

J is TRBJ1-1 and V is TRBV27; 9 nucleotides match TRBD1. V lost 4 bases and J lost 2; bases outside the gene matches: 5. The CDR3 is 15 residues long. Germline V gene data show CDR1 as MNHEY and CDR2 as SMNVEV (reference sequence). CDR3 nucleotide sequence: TGTGCCAGCAGTTCAGGACAGGGGTACAACACTGAAGCTTTCTTT. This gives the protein CASSSGQGYNTEAFF.

CDR3 sequence: CASSLRWEGQPQHF. CDR3 in DNA: TGTGCCAGCAGCTTAAGGTGGGAGGGACAGCCCCAGCATTTT. The chain joins TRBV7-2 to TRBJ1-5; D is undetermined. The germline V gene has CDR1 SGHTA and CDR2 FQGNSA. V was trimmed by 2 bases and J by 7 bases, leaving 12 bases between them. The CDR3 length is 14 residues.

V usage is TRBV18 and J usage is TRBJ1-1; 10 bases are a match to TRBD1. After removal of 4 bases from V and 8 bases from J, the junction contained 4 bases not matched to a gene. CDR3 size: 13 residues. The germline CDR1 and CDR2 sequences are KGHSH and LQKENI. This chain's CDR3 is CASSRQGAREAFF. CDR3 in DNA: TGTGCCAGCTCACGACAGGGGGCTAGGGAAGCTTTCTTT.

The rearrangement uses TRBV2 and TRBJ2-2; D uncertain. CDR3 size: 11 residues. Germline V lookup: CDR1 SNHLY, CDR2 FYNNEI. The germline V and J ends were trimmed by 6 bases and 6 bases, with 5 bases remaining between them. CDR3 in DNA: TGTGCCAGCAGGGAGCCCGGGGAGCTGTTTTTT. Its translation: CASREPGELFF.

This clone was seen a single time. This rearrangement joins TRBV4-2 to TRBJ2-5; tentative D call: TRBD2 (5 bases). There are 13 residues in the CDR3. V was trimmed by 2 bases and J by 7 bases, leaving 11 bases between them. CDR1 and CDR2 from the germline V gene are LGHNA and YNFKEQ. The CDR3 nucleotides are TGTGCCAGCAGCCAACACAGCGGAGGGACCCAGTACTTC. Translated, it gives CASSQHSGGTQYF.

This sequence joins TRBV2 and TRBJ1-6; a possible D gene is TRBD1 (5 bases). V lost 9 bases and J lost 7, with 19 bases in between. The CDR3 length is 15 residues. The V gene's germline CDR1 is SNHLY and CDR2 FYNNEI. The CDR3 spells CASKTESGKNSPLHF. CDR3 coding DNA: TGTGCCAGTAAGACAGAGTCGGGTAAAAATTCACCCCTCCACTTT.

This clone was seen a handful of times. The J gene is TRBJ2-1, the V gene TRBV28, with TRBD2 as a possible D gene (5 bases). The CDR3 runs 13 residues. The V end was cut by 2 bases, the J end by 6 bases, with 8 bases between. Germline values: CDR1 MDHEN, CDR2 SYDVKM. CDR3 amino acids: CASSLLAPNEQFF. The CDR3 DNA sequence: TGTGCCAGCAGTTTACTAGCCCCCAATGAGCAGTTCTTC.

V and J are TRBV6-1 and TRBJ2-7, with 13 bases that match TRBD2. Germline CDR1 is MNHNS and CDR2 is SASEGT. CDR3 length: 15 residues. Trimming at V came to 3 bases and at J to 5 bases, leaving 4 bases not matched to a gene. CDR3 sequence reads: CASSDGLAGVDEQYF. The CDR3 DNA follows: TGTGCCAGCAGTGACGGACTAGCGGGAGTGGACGAGCAGTACTTC.

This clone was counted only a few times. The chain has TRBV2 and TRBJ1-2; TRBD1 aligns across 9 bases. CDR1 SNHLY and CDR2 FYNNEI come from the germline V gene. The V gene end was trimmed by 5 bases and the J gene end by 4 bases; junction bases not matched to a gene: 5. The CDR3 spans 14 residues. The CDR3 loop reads CASSLTGGSYGYTF. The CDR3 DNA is TGTGCCAGCAGTCTGACAGGGGGGAGCTATGGCTACACCTTC. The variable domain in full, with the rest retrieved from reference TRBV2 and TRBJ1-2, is EPEVTQTPSHQVTQMGQEVILRCVPISNHLYFYWYRQILGQKVEFLVSFYNNEISEKSEIFDDQFSVERPDGSNFTLKIRSTKLEDSAMYFCASSLTGGSYGYTFGSGTRLTVV.

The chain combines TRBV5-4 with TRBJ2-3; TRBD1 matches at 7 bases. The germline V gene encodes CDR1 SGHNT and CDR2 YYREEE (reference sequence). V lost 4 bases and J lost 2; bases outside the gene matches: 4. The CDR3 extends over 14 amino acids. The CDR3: CASSHTGDTDTQYF. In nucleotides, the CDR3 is TGTGCCAGCAGCCATACAGGGGACACAGATACGCAGTATTTT.

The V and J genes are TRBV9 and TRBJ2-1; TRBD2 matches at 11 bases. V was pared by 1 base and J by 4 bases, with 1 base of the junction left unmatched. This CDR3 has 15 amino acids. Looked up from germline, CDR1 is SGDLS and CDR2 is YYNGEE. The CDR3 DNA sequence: TGTGCCAGCAGCGTAACTAGCGGGGGTTACAATGAGCAGTTCTTC. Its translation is CASSVTSGGYNEQFF.

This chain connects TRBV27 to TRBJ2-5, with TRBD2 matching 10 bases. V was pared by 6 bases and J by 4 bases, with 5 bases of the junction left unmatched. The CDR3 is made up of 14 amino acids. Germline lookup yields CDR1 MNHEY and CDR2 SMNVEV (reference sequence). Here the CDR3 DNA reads TGTGCCAGCAGCATTAGCGGGAGGTCAGAGACCCAGTACTTC. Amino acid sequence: CASSISGRSETQYF.

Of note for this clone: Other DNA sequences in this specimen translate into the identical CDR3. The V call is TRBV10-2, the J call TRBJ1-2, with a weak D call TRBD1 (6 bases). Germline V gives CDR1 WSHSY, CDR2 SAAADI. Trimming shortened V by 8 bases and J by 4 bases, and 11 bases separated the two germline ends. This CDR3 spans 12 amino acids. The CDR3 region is CASRTDSYGYTF. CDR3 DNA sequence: TGCGCCAGCCGGACAGATTCCTATGGCTACACCTTC.

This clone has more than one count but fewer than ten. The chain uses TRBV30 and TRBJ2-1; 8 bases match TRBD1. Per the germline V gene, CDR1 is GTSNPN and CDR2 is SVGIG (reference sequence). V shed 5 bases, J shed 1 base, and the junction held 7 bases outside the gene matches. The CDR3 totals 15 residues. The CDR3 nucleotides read TGTGCCTGGGAAAGGGACAGGATATCCTACAATGAGCAGTTCTTC. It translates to CAWERDRISYNEQFF.

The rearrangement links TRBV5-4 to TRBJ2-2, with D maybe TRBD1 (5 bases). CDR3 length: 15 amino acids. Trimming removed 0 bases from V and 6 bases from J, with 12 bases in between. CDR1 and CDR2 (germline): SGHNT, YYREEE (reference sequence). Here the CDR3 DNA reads TGTGCCAGCAGCTTGGGTCAGGGATATTCCGGGGAGCTGTTTTTT. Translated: CASSLGQGYSGELFF.

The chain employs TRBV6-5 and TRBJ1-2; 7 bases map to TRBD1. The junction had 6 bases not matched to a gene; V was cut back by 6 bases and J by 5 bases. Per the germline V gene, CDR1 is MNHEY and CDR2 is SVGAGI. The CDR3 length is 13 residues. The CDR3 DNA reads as TGTGCCAGCAGCGCGACAGGGCGGTATGGCTACACCTTC. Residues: CASSATGRYGYTF.